These 26 T cell receptor beta chains were sequenced from one sample in a study of cytomegalovirus exposure and HLA in healthy donors. The PCR contained 60 Vbeta and 13 Jbeta primers. Data came from immunoSEQ multiplex PCR; TCRdb stores just in-frame clones and leaves some out. The data hold under 200,000 clones, with over 70% observed a single time. The source material was PBMCs. The receptors come from a man aged 50-59 years in good health and CMV-seronegative.

This chain links TRBV6-5 with TRBJ1-2; perhaps TRBD1 as D (5 bases). From germline, CDR1 is MNHEY and CDR2 SVGAGI. The V end was cut by 6 bases, the J end by 5 bases, with 13 bases between. The CDR3 is made up of 13 amino acids. The DNA of the CDR3 is TGTGCCAGCAGAATGGGACTCACTTATGGCTACACCTTC. The encoded protein is CASRMGLTYGYTF.

The chain couples TRBV7-9 to TRBJ1-2; D not resolved. Germline loops: CDR1 SEHNR, CDR2 FQNEAQ (reference sequence). V was clipped by 7 bases and J by 6 bases, with 15 bases between them. CDR3 length: 13 amino acids. The CDR3 is CASTPIVGNGYTF. CDR3 DNA sequence: TGTGCCAGCACTCCTATCGTGGGCAATGGCTACACCTTC. The complete variable domain, with remaining parts taken from reference TRBV7-9 and TRBJ1-2, reads DTGVSQNPRHKITKRGQNVTFRCDPISEHNRLYWYRQTLGQGPEFLTYFQNEAQLEKSRLLSDRFSAERPKGSFSTLEIQRTEQGDSAMYLCASTPIVGNGYTFGSGTRLTVV.

The rearrangement uses TRBV27 and TRBJ2-3; D uncertain. V dropped 3 bases and J dropped 4 bases, with 11 bases sitting between them. Germline loops: CDR1 MNHEY, CDR2 SMNVEV (reference sequence). The CDR3 covers 14 residues. The CDR3 region is CASSFGQSADTQYF. CDR3 in DNA: TGTGCCAGCAGTTTTGGTCAATCGGCAGATACGCAGTATTTT.

The chain recombines TRBV5-6 with TRBJ1-4; TRBD1 matches 8 bases. V shed 0 bases and J 5 bases; nucleotides not matched to a gene: 0. The CDR3 is made up of 14 amino acids. Germline V lookup: CDR1 SGHDT, CDR2 YYEEEE. CDR3 DNA sequence: TGTGCCAGCAGCTTGGGGACAGGGAATGAAAAACTGTTTTTT. Translating it yields CASSLGTGNEKLFF.

This chain links TRBV29-1 with TRBJ1-1; tentative D call: TRBD1 (6 bases). The CDR3 contains 13 residues. CDR1 and CDR2 from the germline V gene are SQVTM and ANQGSEA. Trimming left V 5 bases short and J 1 base short, with 11 bases between. The CDR3 loop reads CSVLGHQNTEAFF. In DNA, the CDR3 is TGCAGCGTTTTGGGACACCAGAACACTGAAGCTTTCTTT.

Regarding this clone: An end of the junction does not agree with germline; a read error may underlie this. The J gene is TRBJ1-6, the V gene TRBV7-9; TRBD1 aligns across 7 bases. Per germline, CDR1 SEHNR and CDR2 FQNEAQ (reference sequence). The CDR3 contains 17 residues. The DNA for the CDR3 is TGTTCCAGCAGCTTTTCCCCTAACAGGGGTGGGAATTCACCCCTCCACTTT. Translated: CSSSFSPNRGGNSPLHF.

The V call is TRBV6-1, the J call TRBJ2-5; 8 bases map to TRBD1. The germline CDR1 and CDR2 sequences are MNHNS and SASEGT. The CDR3 consists of 14 residues. With V trimmed by 5 bases and J by 2 bases, 4 bases remained unmatched. CDR3 nucleotide sequence: TGTGCCAGCAGTTCCCGGACAGGGCAAGAGACCCAGTACTTC. It is translated as CASSSRTGQETQYF.

V usage is TRBV2 and J usage is TRBJ2-5, with 7 nucleotides matching TRBD1. The CDR3 consists of 12 residues. CDR1 is SNHLY, CDR2 FYNNEI, per germline. The junction had 3 bases not matched to a gene; V was cut back by 7 bases and J by 4 bases. This CDR3 is CASNRGGETQYF. The CDR3 DNA follows: TGTGCCAGCAACAGGGGTGGAGAGACCCAGTACTTC.

The rearrangement links TRBV5-1 to TRBJ2-2; 7 bases align to TRBD1. From germline, CDR1 is SGHRS and CDR2 YFSETQ. CDR3 length: 17 residues. V lost 4 bases and J lost 6; bases outside the gene matches: 15. As DNA, the CDR3 is TGCGCCAGCAGCCGGGATCCGACAGGGTCGTCGGCCGGGGAGCTGTTTTTT. Its protein is CASSRDPTGSSAGELFF.

This clone appeared once. The chain carries TRBV6-5 and TRBJ2-7; D unresolved. Germline V lookup: CDR1 MNHEY, CDR2 SVGAGI. The CDR3 consists of 14 residues. V was trimmed by 6 bases and J by 7 bases, leaving 19 bases between them. In DNA, the CDR3 is TGTGCCAGCAGGGCGGCTACCTCGGTAAGAGAGCAGTACTTC. It specifies CASRAATSVREQYF.

This chain connects TRBV4-1 to TRBJ1-1; a weak D match, TRBD1 (5 bases). Trimming cost V 3 bases and J 1 base, with 18 bases left between them. CDR1 and CDR2 from the germline V gene are MGHRA and YSYEKL. This CDR3 contains 17 residues. CDR3 in DNA: TGCGCCAGCAGCCACCCCGCTTTGGGGGGGAAGAACACTGAAGCTTTCTTT. It translates to CASSHPALGGKNTEAFF.

This sequence joins TRBV5-6 and TRBJ2-7; 7 bases match TRBD1. Germline trimming cut 2 bases from V and 3 bases from J; bases unmatched to any gene: 2. The CDR3 contains 13 residues. Germline CDR1 and CDR2: SGHDT and YYEEEE. For the CDR3, the DNA is TGTGCCAGCAGCTTTGGGACAGTCTACGAGCAGTACTTC. This gives the protein CASSFGTVYEQYF.

In this sample, this clone turned up once. One end of the junction does not line up with germline, which may come from a read error. This chain links TRBV19 with TRBJ1-2; no firm D call. The CDR3 contains 12 residues. CDR1 is LNHDA and CDR2 is SQIVND in the germline V gene (reference sequence). CDR3 sequence: CASTRSDLEINF. In DNA form, the CDR3 reads TGTGCCAGTACTCGATCGGACTTGGAGATTAACTTC.

The chain carries TRBV5-8 and TRBJ2-5, with no clear D. CDR1 is SGHTS and CDR2 is YDEGEE in the germline V gene. The CDR3 loop spans 11 amino acids. V was cut by 4 bases and J by 3 bases, with 4 bases left in between. CDR3 coding DNA: TGTGCCAGCAGCCTTAAAGAGACCCAGTACTTC. Translating gives CASSLKETQYF. Variable domain in full (rest from reference TRBV5-8 and TRBJ2-5): EAGVTQSPTHLIKTRGQQATLRCSPISGHTSVYWYQQALGLGLQFLLWYDEGEERNRGNFPPRFSGRQFPNYSSELNVNALELEDSALYLCASSLKETQYFGPGTRLLVL.

The V and J genes are TRBV4-1 and TRBJ1-1; possible D gene TRBD1, 5 bases. CDR1 is MGHRA and CDR2 is YSYEKL in the germline V gene. The CDR3 has 15 residues. Trimming took 4 bases from V and 5 from J, leaving 17 bases between them. Here the CDR3 DNA reads TGCGCCAGCAGCCCGGAGGGGTTTTGGCGGACTGAAGCTTTCTTT. Its protein is CASSPEGFWRTEAFF.

The chain couples TRBV5-4 to TRBJ2-3, with D possibly being TRBD2 (6 bases). The ends were cut back, 4 bases at V and 4 bases at J, with 19 bases in the middle. Germline CDR1 reads SGHNT; CDR2 reads YYREEE (reference sequence). The CDR3 runs to 16 residues. The CDR3 nucleotides are TGTGCCAGCAGCCCCCGCGGGGTCGGGTCAGCAGATACGCAGTATTTT. Translated: CASSPRGVGSADTQYF. Together with reference TRBV5-4 and TRBJ2-3, the CDR3 gives the full variable domain: ETGVTQSPTHLIKTRGQQVTLRCSSQSGHNTVSWYQQALGQGPQFIFQYYREEENGRGNFPPRFSGLQFPNYSSELNVNALELDDSALYLCASSPRGVGSADTQYFGPGTRLTVL.

V usage is TRBV19 and J usage is TRBJ1-4, with D possibly being TRBD1 (5 bases). Germline loops: CDR1 LNHDA, CDR2 SQIVND (reference sequence). The V end lost 2 bases, the J end lost 4 bases, and 14 bases lay between the germline ends. The CDR3 has 16 amino acids. CDR3 DNA sequence: TGTGCCAGTAGTATAAGTAGGACAAGATATAATGAAAAACTGTTTTTT. Its protein product is CASSISRTRYNEKLFF.

The rearrangement links TRBV5-1 to TRBJ2-2; TRBD2 matches 10 bases. J was trimmed by 2 bases and V by 3 bases; bases with no gene match: 10. The CDR3 sequence is 18 residues long. Germline V lookup: CDR1 SGHRS, CDR2 YFSETQ. CDR3 coding DNA: TGCGCCAGCAGCTCTGGCATCCTAGCGGGGGTCAACACCGGGGAGCTGTTTTTT. Translation gives CASSSGILAGVNTGELFF.

J is TRBJ2-7 and V is TRBV13; 8 nucleotides match TRBD2. This CDR3 has 16 residues. J gave up 0 bases and V 2 bases, and 6 bases lay outside the gene matches. Germline V gene lookup returns CDR1 PRHDT and CDR2 FYEKMQ (reference sequence). The CDR3 bases are TGTGCCAGCAGCTTAAAGGGCGGGGGGAACTCCTACGAGCAGTACTTC. It translates to CASSLKGGGNSYEQYF.

A few counts support this clone. This chain connects TRBV9 to TRBJ2-1; TRBD2 matches 11 bases. CDR3 size: 15 residues. Looked up from germline, CDR1 is SGDLS and CDR2 is YYNGEE. The ends lost 3 bases at V and 4 bases at J; junction bases unmatched: 3. The CDR3 here is CASSARTSGYNEQFF. The CDR3 coding sequence is TGTGCCAGCAGCGCCAGGACTAGCGGGTACAATGAGCAGTTCTTC. Complete variable domain (other parts from reference TRBV9 and TRBJ2-1): DSGVTQTPKHLITATGQRVTLRCSPRSGDLSVYWYQQSLDQGLQFLIQYYNGEERAKGNILERFSAQQFPDLHSELNLSSLELGDSALYFCASSARTSGYNEQFFGPGTRLTVL.

The chain links TRBV5-1 to TRBJ1-5, with a weak D call TRBD1 (6 bases). Trimming shortened V by 0 bases and J by 7 bases, and 11 bases separated the two germline ends. In germline, CDR1 is SGHRS, CDR2 YFSETQ. This CDR3 comprises 14 residues. The CDR3 region is CASSLGGGDQPQHF. CDR3 coding DNA: TGCGCCAGCAGCTTGGGAGGGGGAGACCAGCCCCAGCATTTT.

The chain uses TRBV5-1 and TRBJ1-4; 10 bases agree with TRBD1. CDR1 SGHRS and CDR2 YFSETQ come from the germline V gene. The CDR3 covers 15 residues. The J segment lost 6 bases and the V segment lost 5 bases, leaving 7 bases of the junction unmatched. The CDR3 DNA reads as TGCGCCAGCAGTAGATCCGGGACAGGGGATGAAAAACTGTTTTTT. It encodes CASSRSGTGDEKLFF.

This rearrangement joins TRBV7-3 to TRBJ2-7; 9 bases are a match to TRBD1. With 4 bases clipped from V and 6 bases from J, the junction kept 4 bases outside the gene matches. The CDR3 sequence is 13 residues long. Germline V gene lookup returns CDR1 SGHTA and CDR2 FQGTGA. In DNA form, the CDR3 reads TGTGCCAGCAGCTCGAGACAGGGGGGCGAGCAGTACTTC. It yields the protein CASSSRQGGEQYF.

As for this clone: Other DNA sequences from this sample encode an identical CDR3 as well. This chain joins TRBV27 and TRBJ1-5; perhaps TRBD1 as D (6 bases). The CDR3 extends over 14 amino acids. V was cut by 3 bases and J by 2 bases, with 8 bases left in between. Germline-derived CDR1 and CDR2 are MNHEY and SMNVEV (reference sequence). The CDR3, as DNA: TGTGCCAGCAGTTTGTCAGGGGGCAATCAGCCCCAGCATTTT. Protein product: CASSLSGGNQPQHF.

The chain recombines TRBV5-4 with TRBJ2-2, with 14 bases fitting TRBD2. This CDR3 contains 17 residues. Losses at the gene ends were 4 bases for V and 5 bases for J; bases not matched to a gene: 7. Per germline, CDR1 SGHNT and CDR2 YYREEE (reference sequence). CDR3 protein: CASSLRLAGGLTGELFF. The DNA for the CDR3 is TGTGCCAGCAGCCTCCGACTAGCGGGGGGGCTGACCGGGGAGCTGTTTTTT. The whole variable domain, filled in from reference TRBV5-4 and TRBJ2-2, reads ETGVTQSPTHLIKTRGQQVTLRCSSQSGHNTVSWYQQALGQGPQFIFQYYREEENGRGNFPPRFSGLQFPNYSSELNVNALELDDSALYLCASSLRLAGGLTGELFFGEGSRLTVL.

The chain carries TRBV29-1 and TRBJ1-1, with D perhaps matching TRBD1 (5 bases). In germline, CDR1 is SQVTM, CDR2 ANQGSEA. The CDR3 sequence is 13 residues long. V was clipped by 4 bases and J by 5 bases, with 14 bases between them. The CDR3 region is CSVVTGRVTEAFF. DNA for the CDR3: TGCAGCGTTGTAACGGGCAGGGTGACTGAAGCTTTCTTT.